Shown below are 32 T cell receptor beta chains from a single sample sequenced in a study of CD8 T cells in ankylosing spondylitis. Whole-study results and caveats: Within ankylosing spondylitis blood, a TCR beta motif made up of fewer than ten highly homologous variants appeared to be characteristic.

Each CDR3 protein gets one entry after TCRdb re-called the 5' RACE reads with MiXCR. This repertoire shows under 950,000 distinct CDR3 sequences, roughly 19% found once; its top ten account for about 19%. Antigen specificity for these receptors is unknown. Sequenced: blood, either unsorted or a sorted T cell fraction (not recorded which). These TCRs come from a male donor with ankylosing spondylitis.

This clonotype was counted at least ten times. This chain joins TRBV3-1 and TRBJ1-5; D is unclear. CDR1 is LGHDT, CDR2 YNNKEL, per germline (reference sequence). CDR3 length equals 14 residues. With 5 bases removed from V and 5 bases from J, the gap between germline ends came to 13 bases. The DNA for the CDR3 is TGTGCCAGCAGCGCCACAGTCACCTATCAGCCCCAGCATTTT. It yields the protein CASSATVTYQPQHF.

The V call is TRBV7-2, the J call TRBJ2-1, with 8 bases matching TRBD2. The J segment lost 4 bases and the V segment lost 4 bases, leaving 6 bases of the junction unmatched. The CDR3 runs 15 residues. Germline CDR1 SGHTA, CDR2 FQGNSA. The CDR3 spells CASSSETSDYNEQFF. CDR3 in DNA: TGTGCCAGCAGCTCGGAGACTAGCGATTACAATGAGCAGTTCTTC.

The chain links TRBV2 to TRBJ1-5, with TRBD1 identical over 7 bases. CDR1 is SNHLY, CDR2 FYNNEI, per germline. The CDR3 covers 14 residues. Trimming removed 3 bases from V and 6 bases from J; junction bases left unmatched: 5. The CDR3 nucleotides read TGTGCCAGCAGTGACGACAGGGCGCCTCAGCCCCAGCATTTT. Its translation: CASSDDRAPQPQHF.

The sample holds many counts of this clonotype. This chain uses TRBV20-1 with TRBJ1-6; 7 nucleotides align to TRBD1. CDR3 length: 12 amino acids. With 3 bases clipped from V and 7 bases from J, the junction kept 0 bases outside the gene matches. CDR1 and CDR2 (germline): DFQATT, SNEGSKA (reference sequence). The CDR3 sequence: CSARDRNSPLHF. In nucleotides, the CDR3 is TGCAGTGCTAGGGACAGGAATTCACCCCTCCACTTT.

This clonotype was counted a single time. The chain joins TRBV6-1 to TRBJ1-1; TRBD1 matches at 12 bases. The CDR3 contains 16 residues. J was trimmed by 0 bases and V by 11 bases; bases with no gene match: 10. From germline, CDR1 is MNHNS and CDR2 SASEGT. This chain's CDR3 is CAGTTRDRGLNTEAFF. In DNA, the CDR3 is TGTGCCGGCACCACTAGGGACAGGGGGCTGAACACTGAAGCTTTCTTT.

This clonotype was seen only a few times. This chain uses TRBV5-1 with TRBJ2-5; the D gene is possibly TRBD1 (6 bases). Trimming took off 4 bases at V and 3 bases at J, with 16 bases between the two ends. Germline assignment: CDR1 SGHRS and CDR2 YFSETQ. This CDR3 has 15 amino acids. The CDR3 reads CASSQTGGVEETQYF. Written as DNA, the CDR3 is TGCGCCAGCAGCCAGACAGGAGGTGTAGAAGAGACCCAGTACTTC.

The gene calls are TRBV11-2 and TRBJ2-5; D may be TRBD2 (5 bases). There are 15 residues in the CDR3. Per germline, CDR1 SGHAT and CDR2 FQNNGV. V was pared by 1 base and J by 4 bases, with 13 bases between. CDR3 amino acids: CASSLVVARGETQYF. As DNA, the CDR3 is TGTGCCAGCAGCTTAGTAGTAGCCCGGGGAGAGACCCAGTACTTC.

J is TRBJ1-1 and V is TRBV24-1; 10 bases are shared with TRBD1. V trimming: 7 bases; J trimming: 4 bases; junction bases outside the gene matches: 2. Germline-derived CDR1 and CDR2 are KGHDR and SFDVKD. This CDR3 contains 13 residues. The CDR3 region has the DNA TGTGCCACCAGCCGGACAGGGGGCACTGAAGCTTTCTTT. It translates to CATSRTGGTEAFF.

The chain recombines TRBV5-6 with TRBJ2-5; D assignment may be TRBD1 or TRBD2 (5 bases each). This CDR3 is built from 16 residues. Germline-derived CDR1 and CDR2 are SGHDT and YYEEEE. Trimming cost V 4 bases and J 4 bases, with 20 bases left between them. The CDR3 coding sequence is TGTGCCAGCAGCCACCTCCGGGGCCGTGGGGGAGAGACCCAGTACTTC. Its protein product is CASSHLRGRGGETQYF.

The rearrangement uses TRBV20-1 and TRBJ2-5; D may be TRBD1 or TRBD2 (5 bases each). V lost 0 bases to trimming and J lost 5 bases, with 16 bases between them. The CDR3 length is 15 residues. Germline-derived CDR1 and CDR2 are DFQATT and SNEGSKA (reference sequence). The CDR3 protein is CSARDYGADGETQYF. The CDR3 DNA follows: TGCAGTGCTAGAGATTACGGGGCCGACGGGGAGACCCAGTACTTC.

In its sample, this clonotype was seen a few times. This chain connects TRBV18 to TRBJ2-7, with 7 bases that match TRBD1. The length of the CDR3 is 14 residues. The trim removed 0 bases at V and 4 bases at J, leaving 3 bases unmatched. CDR1 and CDR2 (germline): KGHSH, LQKENI. CDR3 sequence: CASSPPDRAYEQYF. CDR3 sequence (DNA): TGTGCCAGCTCACCACCTGACAGGGCTTACGAGCAGTACTTC.

V gene TRBV11-1 combines with J gene TRBJ2-3; D is unclear. V lost 1 base and J lost 4, with 9 bases in between. Germline CDR1 SGHAT, CDR2 FQDESV (reference sequence). This CDR3 spans 14 amino acids. This CDR3 is CASSLVGFADTQYF. The CDR3 DNA is TGTGCCAGCAGCTTAGTGGGTTTCGCAGATACGCAGTATTTT.

This clonotype was seen only a few times. V usage is TRBV7-2 and J usage is TRBJ1-1; possibly TRBD1 for D (5 bases). The V and J ends lost 5 bases and 0 bases respectively, with 13 bases between them. The CDR3 loop spans 15 amino acids. The germline gives CDR1 SGHTA, CDR2 FQGNSA. CDR3 amino acids: CASSREGRVNTEAFF. The CDR3 DNA sequence: TGTGCCAGCAGCCGCGAGGGACGGGTGAACACTGAAGCTTTCTTT.

Note on this clonotype: At one end the junction does not follow the germline gene, possibly because of a read error. This chain links TRBV4-1 with TRBJ2-2, with 7 bases fitting TRBD2. Germline V gene sequence: CDR1 MGHRA, CDR2 YSYEKL. This CDR3 is 18 amino acids long. The CDR3 coding sequence is TGCGCCAGCAGCCAAGATATCGGGGGGATTTTGGGGACCGGGGAGCTGTATTTT. Protein product: CASSQDIGGILGTGELYF.

The chain carries TRBV6-2 or TRBV6-3 and TRBJ2-7; D is uncertain. The CDR3 is 14 amino acids. The ends were cut back, 7 bases at V and 0 bases at J, with 13 bases in the middle. Per the germline V gene, CDR1 is MNHEY and CDR2 is SVGEGT. The chain's CDR3 is CASTRVWSSYEQYF. CDR3 DNA: TGTGCCAGCACGAGAGTCTGGAGCTCCTACGAGCAGTACTTC.

The CDR3 loop is CASRLVGDSPLHF. The CDR3 nucleotides read TGTGCCAGCAGACTGGTGGGGGATTCACCCCTCCACTTT. V gene TRBV11-2 combines with J gene TRBJ1-6; the D gene is possibly TRBD1 (5 bases). The CDR3 runs to 13 residues. V lost 6 bases and J lost 8, with 11 bases in between. Germline lookup yields CDR1 SGHAT and CDR2 FQNNGV.

This sequence joins TRBV3-1 and TRBJ1-2; D call uncertain. CDR1 is LGHDT, CDR2 YNNKEL, per germline (reference sequence). V lost 1 base to trimming and J lost 8 bases, with 14 bases between them. This CDR3 is 14 amino acids long. As DNA, the CDR3 is TGTGCCAGCAGCCAAGTGCCGTCAATGGGGGGCTACACCTTC. This translates into CASSQVPSMGGYTF.

In its sample, this clonotype was seen many times. This chain connects TRBV12-3 or TRBV12-4 to TRBJ1-6; D unresolved. The CDR3 runs to 12 residues. V was cut by 5 bases and J by 7 bases, with 6 bases left in between. The CDR3 loop is CASSGPNSPLHF. Here the CDR3 DNA reads TGTGCCAGCAGTGGGCCGAATTCACCCCTCCACTTT.

The chain employs TRBV14 and TRBJ1-4; tentatively, D is TRBD1 (6 bases). From germline, CDR1 is SGHDN and CDR2 FVKESK. The CDR3 is 13 amino acids. V shed 6 bases and J shed 7 bases, with 12 bases lying between them. Written as DNA, the CDR3 is TGTGCCAGCAGTCGCGGGGGCCGTGAAAAACTGTTTTTT. Amino acid sequence: CASSRGGREKLFF.

V is TRBV4-2 and J is TRBJ1-6; weak D call: TRBD1 (5 bases). The V and J ends lost 5 bases and 6 bases respectively, with 20 bases between them. This CDR3 is built from 17 residues. Germline assignment: CDR1 LGHNA and CDR2 YNFKEQ. CDR3 nucleotide sequence: TGTGCCAGCAGCGAAGTTAGGGGTGGCGGGGGTAATTCACCCCTCCACTTT. As protein: CASSEVRGGGGNSPLHF.

J is TRBJ2-1 and V is TRBV7-9; 8 nucleotides match TRBD2. The CDR3 is 15 amino acids. The germline V gene encodes CDR1 SEHNR and CDR2 FQNEAQ (reference sequence). Trimming took 5 bases from V and 8 from J; bases not matched to a gene: 11. CDR3 coding DNA: TGTGCCAGCAGCCCACGGACTAGCTCGAGCGATGAGCAGTTCTTC. Its protein product is CASSPRTSSSDEQFF.

This chain connects TRBV3-1 to TRBJ2-7; no definite D call. CDR1 LGHDT and CDR2 YNNKEL come from the germline V gene (reference sequence). Trimming stripped 4 bases from V and 2 bases from J, with 15 bases between. The CDR3 has 15 amino acids. CDR3 amino acids: CASSPADTTAYEQYF. The CDR3, as DNA: TGTGCCAGCAGCCCGGCTGACACTACGGCCTACGAGCAGTACTTC.

The chain couples TRBV29-1 to TRBJ2-5; TRBD1 matches at 8 bases. There are 16 residues in the CDR3. Per the germline V gene, CDR1 is SQVTM and CDR2 is ANQGSEA. V trimming: 0 bases; J trimming: 2 bases; junction bases outside the gene matches: 8. DNA of the CDR3: TGCAGCGTTGAAGATGCAGGACAGGGATATCAAGAGACCCAGTACTTC. Protein product: CSVEDAGQGYQETQYF.

V gene TRBV5-1 combines with J gene TRBJ1-2; D remains ambiguous. The germline gives CDR1 SGHRS, CDR2 YFSETQ. CDR3 size: 15 residues. V shed 4 bases and J shed 3 bases, with 16 bases lying between them. CDR3 nucleotides: TGCGCCAGCAGCCCAAGCAGTGGGTTAGACTATGGCTACACCTTC. This sequence encodes CASSPSSGLDYGYTF.

The V call is TRBV20-1, the J call TRBJ1-5; the D gene is possibly TRBD1 (6 bases). Germline V lookup: CDR1 DFQATT, CDR2 SNEGSKA (reference sequence). V lost 5 bases and J 5 bases, leaving 22 bases between the germline ends. This CDR3 has 16 amino acids. In nucleotides, the CDR3 is TGCAGTGCTCAAGCCCCCCCAGGGGAGGGCCATCAGCCCCAGCATTTT. Its protein is CSAQAPPGEGHQPQHF.

This clonotype has just a few counts. The chain links TRBV11-2 to TRBJ2-1; 13 bases fit TRBD2. Trimming removed 0 bases from V and 12 bases from J; junction bases left unmatched: 5. Germline CDR1 SGHAT, CDR2 FQNNGV. CDR3 length: 15 residues. The CDR3: CASSLEGTSGVRQFF. The CDR3 region has the DNA TGTGCCAGCAGCTTAGAGGGGACTAGCGGGGTTCGGCAGTTCTTC.

This clonotype was counted a few times. This rearrangement joins TRBV28 to TRBJ2-4; TRBD2 is a possible D gene (5 bases). Per the germline V gene, CDR1 is MDHEN and CDR2 is SYDVKM. This CDR3 is 15 amino acids long. V gave up 6 bases and J gave up 4 bases, with 16 bases separating them. The CDR3 nucleotides are TGTGCCAGCAGCGCTCCTAGAGCGGCGAAAAACATTCAGTACTTC. Translated, it gives CASSAPRAAKNIQYF.

This clonotype showed up just a few times. V gene TRBV24-1 combines with J gene TRBJ2-1; no clear D gene. Trimming cost V 0 bases and J 0 bases, with 8 bases left between them. The CDR3 has 16 amino acids. Looked up from germline, CDR1 is KGHDR and CDR2 is SFDVKD. CDR3 region: CATSDLKGSSYNEQFF. In nucleotides, the CDR3 is TGTGCCACCAGTGATTTGAAGGGTAGCTCCTACAATGAGCAGTTCTTC.

V and J are TRBV5-1 and TRBJ2-1, with D perhaps TRBD2 (5 bases). The CDR3 is 16 residues long. Trimming took 4 bases from V and 9 from J, leaving 23 bases between them. Per germline, CDR1 SGHRS and CDR2 YFSETQ. Written as DNA, the CDR3 is TGCGCCAGCAGCCAGGACCTAGCCGCCCCCGCTGGTGAGCAGTTCTTC. It encodes CASSQDLAAPAGEQFF.

V gene TRBV30 combines with J gene TRBJ2-1; D perhaps matches TRBD1 (5 bases). V was cut by 3 bases and J by 8 bases, with 8 bases left in between. Per germline, CDR1 GTSNPN and CDR2 SVGIG (reference sequence). The CDR3 length is 11 residues. The CDR3 sequence is CAWSRVHEQFF. For the CDR3, the DNA is TGTGCCTGGAGCAGGGTGCATGAGCAGTTCTTC.

In its sample, this clonotype was seen a few times. V is TRBV12-3 or TRBV12-4 and J is TRBJ1-1; D gene unclear. The CDR3 has 13 residues. V lost 3 bases, J lost 6 bases, and 11 bases lay in between. CDR3 in amino acids: CASSFPGFAEAFF. CDR3 in DNA: TGTGCCAGCAGTTTTCCGGGGTTCGCTGAAGCTTTCTTT.

This clonotype has more than one count but fewer than ten. This chain connects TRBV12-3 or TRBV12-4 to TRBJ2-5; 10 bases are a match to TRBD1. The CDR3 extends over 15 amino acids. V lost 7 bases to trimming and J lost 5 bases; unmatched junction nucleotides: 10. The DNA of the CDR3 is TGTGCCAGCAAGCAGACAGGGGGCAGGGGTGAGACCCAGTACTTC. Its translation: CASKQTGGRGETQYF.